Below, 10 T cell receptor beta chains from the same sample are listed, as sequenced in a study of regulatory T cells in long-lasting Graves disease. Time point indicated: persistent/refractory GD, antithyroid drugs over 5 years with positive TRAb. PBMC-extracted RNA yielded the TCR library. HTBI primers from iRepertoire and Arm-PCR of CDR3 regions yielded the TCR beta libraries. TCRdb processed the multiplex PCR reads anew with MiXCR; each CDR3 protein has one entry. The sample has about 460,000 distinct CDR3 sequences, around a fifth seen once. Sequencing was performed on peripheral blood mononuclear cells (PBMCs), taken when the disease was refractory, from a patient treated with antithyroid drugs. The origin of the receptors is a female donor with Graves disease.

The chain carries TRBV25-1 and TRBJ2-7; 10 positions agree with TRBD1. V lost 4 bases, J lost 3 bases, and 12 bases stayed unmatched. CDR1 is MGHDK and CDR2 is SYGVNS in the germline V gene. This CDR3 region has 17 residues. CDR3 protein: CASSGFPPDRGSYEQYF. Here the CDR3 DNA reads TGTGCCAGCAGTGGCTTCCCGCCGGACAGGGGGAGCTACGAGCAGTACTTC.

In its sample, this clonotype was seen a few times. J is TRBJ1-2 and V is TRBV12-5, with D hard to call. Trimming removed 6 bases from V and 5 bases from J, with 13 bases in between. Per the germline V gene, CDR1 is LGHNT and CDR2 is FRNRAP. This CDR3 contains 13 residues. In DNA, the CDR3 is TGTGCTAGTGGGCCCCCTGACCAATATGGCTACACCTTC. It specifies CASGPPDQYGYTF.

In its sample, this clonotype was seen many times. The chain joins TRBV5-8 to TRBJ2-5; D remains ambiguous. The CDR3 is made up of 14 amino acids. Germline V CDR1 and CDR2: SGHTS, YDEGEE. The ends were cut back, 1 base at V and 5 bases at J, with 12 bases in the middle. DNA for the CDR3: TGTGCCAGCAGCTTGACCTCTAGTAAGGAGACCCAGTACTTC. Protein sequence: CASSLTSSKETQYF. Full variable domain (missing parts from reference TRBV5-8 and TRBJ2-5): EAGVTQSPTHLIKTRGQQATLRCSPISGHTSVYWYQQALGLGLQFLLWYDEGEERNRGNFPPRFSGRQFPNYSSELNVNALELEDSALYLCASSLTSSKETQYFGPGTRLLVL.

About this clonotype: A read error may be the cause here, since a much bigger clone is one base away. V is TRBV7-9 and J is TRBJ2-7; the D gene is possibly TRBD1 (5 bases). Germline V gives CDR1 SEHNR, CDR2 FQNEAQ (reference sequence). CDR3 length: 15 amino acids. Trimming pared 5 bases from V and 0 bases from J, leaving 14 bases between. This chain's CDR3 is CASSPWTPSSYEQYF. The CDR3 DNA reads as TGTGCCAGCAGCCCCTGGACACCGAGCTCCTACGAGCAGTACTTC.

This clonotype was detected a few times. The chain employs TRBV7-8 and TRBJ1-6; 9 bases map to TRBD1. The V segment lost 5 bases and the J segment 9 bases; nucleotides outside the gene matches: 8. The CDR3 is made up of 15 amino acids. In germline, CDR1 is SGHVS, CDR2 FQNEAQ. As DNA, the CDR3 is TGTGCCAGCAGCCTGGGGACAGGGACGATTTCACCCCTCCACTTT. Translating it yields CASSLGTGTISPLHF.

In this sample, this clonotype turned up many times. The chain carries TRBV2 and TRBJ2-7, with 7 nucleotides matching TRBD1. This CDR3 has 14 residues. Germline V gives CDR1 SNHLY, CDR2 FYNNEI. Unmatched junction bases numbered 7, after V lost 5 bases and J lost 3 bases. The CDR3 sequence is CASSPGQAIYEQYF. The DNA of the CDR3 is TGTGCCAGCAGTCCTGGACAGGCCATCTACGAGCAGTACTTC.

There are many counts of this clonotype. The chain employs TRBV28 and TRBJ2-3, with unresolved D. The CDR3 length is 12 residues. The V end was cut by 3 bases, the J end by 2 bases, with 3 bases between. Germline values: CDR1 MDHEN, CDR2 SYDVKM. The CDR3 coding sequence is TGTGCCAGCAGTTTTGACACAGATACGCAGTATTTT. This translates into CASSFDTDTQYF.

CDR3 sequence: CAWSVRAMNTEAFF. As DNA, the CDR3 is TGTGCCTGGAGTGTACGAGCTATGAACACTGAAGCTTTCTTT. The chain carries TRBV30 and TRBJ1-1; D is unresolved. Germline V gene data show CDR1 as GTSNPN and CDR2 as SVGIG (reference sequence). The CDR3 is 14 residues long. V was pared by 0 bases and J by 0 bases, with 8 bases between.

There are a few counts of this clonotype. The chain combines TRBV4-1 with TRBJ1-1; D not resolved. The germline V gene has CDR1 MGHRA and CDR2 YSYEKL. The V and J ends lost 8 bases and 0 bases respectively, with 13 bases between them. The CDR3 has 14 residues. This CDR3 reads CASRKYGLNTEAFF. As DNA, the CDR3 is TGCGCCAGCCGTAAATACGGACTGAACACTGAAGCTTTCTTT.

The chain's CDR3 is CASSRQGDREQYF. The DNA of the CDR3 is TGTGCCAGCAGTAGACAGGGGGACCGCGAGCAGTACTTC. The rearrangement joins TRBV6-1 to TRBJ2-7, with 9 nucleotides matching TRBD1. Trimming at V came to 5 bases and at J to 6 bases, leaving 5 bases not matched to a gene. The CDR3 has 13 amino acids. CDR1 is MNHNS and CDR2 is SASEGT in the germline V gene.